These 7 T cell receptor beta chains came from one sample sequenced in a study of cytomegalovirus exposure and HLA in healthy donors. PCR primers comprised 60 Vbeta and 13 Jbeta primers. The assay was immunoSEQ multiplex PCR, and TCRdb's table has in-frame clones only and misses some. The profile shows under 200,000 clones, about 81% of them singletons. Input material: PBMCs. Receptors originate from a woman between 45 and 65 years old in good health and CMV-seropositive.

The V and J genes are TRBV7-8 and TRBJ1-2; D is possibly TRBD1 (5 bases). Trimming shortened V by 5 bases and J by 8 bases, and 9 bases separated the two germline ends. CDR1 is SGHVS and CDR2 is FQNEAQ in the germline V gene. The CDR3 length is 11 residues. The CDR3 nucleotides read TGTGCCAGCAGCGACAGTGGAGGCTACACCTTC. The encoded protein is CASSDSGGYTF.

Worth noting for this clone: The same CDR3 arises from other DNA sequences in this sample as well. V and J are TRBV5-4 and TRBJ2-5; 8 bases agree with TRBD1. Germline V gene sequence: CDR1 SGHNT, CDR2 YYREEE (reference sequence). V lost 5 bases, J lost 4 bases, and 4 bases stayed unmatched. This CDR3 has 13 residues. The DNA for the CDR3 is TGTGCCAGCAGTTTAGGACAGGGAGAGACCCAGTACTTC. It encodes CASSLGQGETQYF.

The V call is TRBV5-1, the J call TRBJ1-2; D is perhaps TRBD1 (5 bases). CDR1 is SGHRS and CDR2 is YFSETQ in the germline V gene. Trimming removed 2 bases from V and 3 bases from J, with 14 bases in between. This CDR3 spans 15 amino acids. CDR3 DNA sequence: TGCGCCAGCAGCTTCGAGGAACAGGCAGACTATGGCTACACCTTC. The encoded protein is CASSFEEQADYGYTF. Filled out from reference TRBV5-1 and TRBJ1-2, the complete variable domain reads KAGVTQTPRYLIKTRGQQVTLSCSPISGHRSVSWYQQTPGQGLQFLFEYFSETQRNKGNFPGRFSGRQFSNSRSEMNVSTLELGDSALYLCASSFEEQADYGYTFGSGTRLTVV.

The chain links TRBV6-5 to TRBJ1-2; 7 nucleotides align to TRBD1. The CDR3 totals 14 residues. Germline V gene sequence: CDR1 MNHEY, CDR2 SVGAGI. The J segment lost 0 bases and the V segment lost 5 bases, leaving 3 bases of the junction unmatched. Here the CDR3 reads CASSQGGSNYGYTF. CDR3 sequence (DNA): TGTGCCAGCAGTCAGGGGGGATCTAACTATGGCTACACCTTC.

V is TRBV7-9 and J is TRBJ2-3; 9 bases are shared with TRBD2. Germline-derived CDR1 and CDR2 are SEHNR and FQNEAQ (reference sequence). CDR3 length: 17 amino acids. Trimming removed 4 bases from V and 1 base from J; junction bases left unmatched: 9. The CDR3 is CASSYANLAGGTDTQYF. In nucleotides, the CDR3 is TGTGCCAGCAGCTATGCGAACTTAGCGGGGGGCACAGATACGCAGTATTTT.

This sequence joins TRBV2 and TRBJ1-4; D not resolved. The CDR3 loop spans 18 amino acids. Germline CDR1 reads SNHLY; CDR2 reads FYNNEI. V lost 2 bases and J 4 bases, leaving 20 bases between the germline ends. Here the CDR3 reads CASSELVPSDFGNEKLFF. The CDR3 region has the DNA TGTGCCAGCAGTGAACTGGTTCCATCGGACTTCGGTAATGAAAAACTGTTTTTT.

V usage is TRBV7-8 and J usage is TRBJ2-7, with D hard to call. Trimming removed 1 base at V and 5 bases at J, with 9 bases between. From germline, CDR1 is SGHVS and CDR2 FQNEAQ. This CDR3 region has 13 residues. The CDR3 loop reads CASSLDLGDEQYF. The CDR3 region has the DNA TGTGCCAGCAGCTTAGATCTGGGCGACGAGCAGTACTTC. Full variable domain (remainder filled in from reference TRBV7-8 and TRBJ2-7): GAGVSQSPRYKVAKRGQDVALRCDPISGHVSLFWYQQALGQGPEFLTYFQNEAQLDKSGLPSDRFFAERPEGSVSTLKIQRTQQEDSAVYLCASSLDLGDEQYFGPGTRLTVT.